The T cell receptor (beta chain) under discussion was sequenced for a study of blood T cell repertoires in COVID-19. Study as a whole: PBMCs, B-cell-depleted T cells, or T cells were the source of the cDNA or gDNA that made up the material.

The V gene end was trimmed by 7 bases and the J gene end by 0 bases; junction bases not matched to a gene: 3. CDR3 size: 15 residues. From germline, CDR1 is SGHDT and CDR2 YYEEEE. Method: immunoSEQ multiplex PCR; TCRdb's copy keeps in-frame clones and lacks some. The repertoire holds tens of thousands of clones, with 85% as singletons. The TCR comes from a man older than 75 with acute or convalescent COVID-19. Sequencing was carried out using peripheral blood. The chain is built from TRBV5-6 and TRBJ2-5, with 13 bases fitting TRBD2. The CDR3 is CASHGTSGNQETQYF. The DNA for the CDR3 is TGTGCCAGCCACGGGACTAGCGGGAACCAAGAGACCCAGTACTTC.